Following are 30 T cell receptor beta chains from one sample sequenced in a study of T-cell memory formation after mild COVID-19. A single record per CDR3 protein comes from TCRdb applying MiXCR to the 5' RACE reads. The data show around 140,000 distinct CDR3 sequences, roughly 24% seen once. The specimen was PBMCs or a T cell subset sorted from them (not recorded which). Receptors originate from an adult woman who had mild COVID-19 (a few samples of this study predate the infection). Cell type and time point are not known.

The CDR3 sequence: CASSSIAGGGTDTQYF. In DNA, the CDR3 is TGTGCCAGCAGCTCCATAGCGGGGGGAGGAACAGATACGCAGTATTTT. The V gene is TRBV7-2, the J gene TRBJ2-3, with 10 bases aligning to TRBD2. J lost 3 bases, V lost 4 bases, and 7 bases had no gene match. The CDR3 covers 16 residues. Germline V gene sequence: CDR1 SGHTA, CDR2 FQGNSA.

V gene TRBV11-3 combines with J gene TRBJ2-1; D is undetermined. This CDR3 has 12 residues. In germline, CDR1 is SGHNT, CDR2 YENEEA. Trimming shortened V by 4 bases and J by 9 bases, and 10 bases separated the two germline ends. In DNA form, the CDR3 reads TGTGCCAGCAGCTGGGGAAAGGCTGAGCAGTTCTTC. This codes for CASSWGKAEQFF. Full variable domain (rest looked up from reference TRBV11-3 and TRBJ2-1): EAGVVQSPRYKIIEKKQPVAFWCNPISGHNTLYWYLQNLGQGPELLIRYENEEAVDDSQLPKDRFSAERLKGVDSTLKIQPAELGDSAVYLCASSWGKAEQFFGPGTRLTVL.

This chain connects TRBV7-6 to TRBJ2-1; D is perhaps TRBD1 or TRBD2 (6 bases each). The V and J ends lost 5 bases and 5 bases respectively, with 28 bases between them. The CDR3 runs 19 residues. CDR1 and CDR2 (germline): SGHVS, FNYEAQ. CDR3 sequence: CASSLTPRAGQGPDNEQFF. CDR3 in DNA: TGTGCCAGCAGCCTAACCCCTCGGGCGGGACAAGGGCCTGACAATGAGCAGTTCTTC. Complete variable domain (other parts from reference TRBV7-6 and TRBJ2-1): GAGVSQSPRYKVTKRGQDVALRCDPISGHVSLYWYRQALGQGPEFLTYFNYEAQQDKSGLPNDRFSAERPEGSISTLTIQRTEQRDSAMYRCASSLTPRAGQGPDNEQFFGPGTRLTVL.

This rearrangement joins TRBV27 to TRBJ2-3; D gene unclear. The germline V gene has CDR1 MNHEY and CDR2 SMNVEV (reference sequence). This CDR3 contains 13 residues. V dropped 3 bases and J dropped 4 bases, with 8 bases sitting between them. The DNA of the CDR3 is TGTGCCAGCAGTTTTTCGGGTCCAGATACGCAGTATTTT. Translating gives CASSFSGPDTQYF.

There are a few counts of this clonotype. This rearrangement joins TRBV6-1 to TRBJ2-7, with 9 bases matching TRBD1. CDR3 length: 14 amino acids. V was pared by 7 bases and J by 1 base, with 5 bases of the junction left unmatched. The germline V gene has CDR1 MNHNS and CDR2 SASEGT. Here the CDR3 reads CASNTGTGSYEQYF. The CDR3 DNA reads TGTGCCAGCAACACCGGGACAGGGTCCTACGAGCAGTACTTC.

The rearrangement joins TRBV10-3 to TRBJ2-1; D is uncertain. Germline V gene sequence: CDR1 ENHRY, CDR2 SYGVKD. V was cut by 2 bases and J by 7 bases, with 3 bases left in between. The CDR3 runs to 11 residues. CDR3 region: CAISEKNEQFF. CDR3 bases: TGTGCCATCAGTGAGAAGAATGAGCAGTTCTTC.

This clonotype was seen ten or more times. The chain recombines TRBV12-3 or TRBV12-4 with TRBJ1-1; D ambiguous. The CDR3 is made up of 13 amino acids. V lost 1 base to trimming and J lost 7 bases, with 10 bases between them. CDR3 sequence reads: CASSLVYRGEAFF. CDR3 in DNA: TGTGCCAGCAGTTTAGTTTATCGGGGTGAAGCTTTCTTT.

This clonotype appeared a few times. This chain uses TRBV10-3 with TRBJ1-1, with TRBD1 matching over 8 bases. CDR3 length: 12 amino acids. The V segment lost 9 bases and the J segment 1 base; nucleotides outside the gene matches: 1. Germline CDR1 and CDR2: ENHRY and SYGVKD. CDR3 in amino acids: CAMGQENTEAFF. The CDR3 DNA reads TGTGCCATGGGACAGGAGAACACTGAAGCTTTCTTT.

The chain recombines TRBV7-9 with TRBJ1-6; 7 nucleotides line up with TRBD1. CDR3 length: 19 amino acids. The V and J ends lost 2 bases and 4 bases, in that order; junction bases with no gene match: 14. Germline assignment: CDR1 SEHNR and CDR2 FQNEAQ (reference sequence). In DNA, the CDR3 is TGTGCCAGCAGCTTACCGCTCCCGAACAGGGGAGGGTATAATTCACCCCTCCACTTT. Its translation is CASSLPLPNRGGYNSPLHF.

The chain is built from TRBV18 and TRBJ2-5; tentative D call: TRBD2 (5 bases). Between the trimmed V and J ends, which lost 1 base and 0 bases, there was a span of 12 bases. The CDR3 extends over 16 amino acids. CDR1 and CDR2 from the germline V gene are KGHSH and LQKENI. For the CDR3, the DNA is TGTGCCAGCTCACCACGAAGGGTGGGAGACCAAGAGACCCAGTACTTC. Translating it yields CASSPRRVGDQETQYF.

This chain connects TRBV12-3 or TRBV12-4 to TRBJ2-5; a possible D gene is TRBD1 (5 bases). The CDR3 is 13 residues long. Trimming took off 4 bases at V and 1 base at J, with 7 bases between the two ends. CDR3 in amino acids: CASSSTVQETQYF. The CDR3 region has the DNA TGTGCCAGCAGTTCGACAGTCCAAGAGACCCAGTACTTC.

The chain has TRBV7-6 and TRBJ2-1, with 7 bases fitting TRBD1. Germline trimming cut 3 bases from V and 6 bases from J; bases unmatched to any gene: 5. Germline CDR1 is SGHVS and CDR2 is FNYEAQ. This CDR3 region has 14 residues. Written as DNA, the CDR3 is TGTGCCAGCAGCTTCGGGACAGAAATCAATGAGCAGTTCTTC. Residues: CASSFGTEINEQFF.

The chain employs TRBV5-4 and TRBJ2-2; possible D gene TRBD1, 5 bases. Germline V lookup: CDR1 SGHNT, CDR2 YYREEE (reference sequence). This CDR3 is built from 14 residues. Deletions cut 3 bases from V and 4 bases from J, with 10 bases between. DNA of the CDR3: TGTGCCAGCAGCTACACAGGTTCCACCGGGGAGCTGTTTTTT. This encodes CASSYTGSTGELFF.

This clonotype showed up just a few times. V gene TRBV7-9 combines with J gene TRBJ2-3; D perhaps matches TRBD1 (5 bases). This CDR3 region has 16 residues. V lost 7 bases to trimming and J lost 0 bases, with 17 bases between them. Germline V CDR1 and CDR2: SEHNR, FQNEAQ (reference sequence). The CDR3 DNA reads TGTGCCAGCATGATGGGGCCACCCTCTAGCACAGATACGCAGTATTTT. Amino acids: CASMMGPPSSTDTQYF.

The chain couples TRBV20-1 to TRBJ1-1; 8 nucleotides agree with TRBD1. Germline V gene sequence: CDR1 DFQATT, CDR2 SNEGSKA (reference sequence). V was pared by 4 bases and J by 5 bases, with 6 bases of the junction left unmatched. CDR3 size: 13 residues. CDR3 nucleotide sequence: TGCAGTGCTACTTGGACAGGGCGAACTGAAGCTTTCTTT. This gives the protein CSATWTGRTEAFF.

The genes are TRBV28 and TRBJ1-1; tentative D call: TRBD1 (6 bases). Looked up from germline, CDR1 is MDHEN and CDR2 is SYDVKM. V shed 2 bases and J shed 4 bases, with 11 bases lying between them. The CDR3 contains 14 residues. The CDR3 is CASSLGLRGTEAFF. The CDR3 DNA sequence: TGTGCCAGCAGTTTAGGTCTCAGGGGCACTGAAGCTTTCTTT.

The chain employs TRBV29-1 and TRBJ1-1, with TRBD1 as a possible D gene (6 bases). Germline CDR1 SQVTM, CDR2 ANQGSEA. The ends were cut back, 5 bases at V and 7 bases at J, with 8 bases in the middle. The CDR3 sequence is 10 residues long. The CDR3 DNA follows: TGCAGCGTTTTCAGGGGTGAAGCTTTCTTT. Amino acid sequence: CSVFRGEAFF.

The chain recombines TRBV5-1 with TRBJ1-1, with 9 bases matching TRBD1. CDR3 length equals 17 residues. Germline CDR1 and CDR2: SGHRS and YFSETQ. The J segment lost 4 bases and the V segment lost 4 bases, leaving 14 bases of the junction unmatched. Here the CDR3 reads CASSIPRDRVGFTEAFF. In DNA form, the CDR3 reads TGCGCCAGCAGCATACCCCGGGACAGGGTTGGATTCACTGAAGCTTTCTTT.

In its sample, this clonotype was seen a few times. The chain recombines TRBV27 with TRBJ2-5, with D possibly called TRBD1 or TRBD2 (5 bases each). Germline lookup yields CDR1 MNHEY and CDR2 SMNVEV (reference sequence). The ends were cut back, 6 bases at V and 5 bases at J, with 16 bases in the middle. The CDR3 runs to 14 residues. CDR3: CASRTLGARETQYF. DNA for the CDR3: TGTGCCAGCAGAACCCTCGGGGCTCGCGAGACCCAGTACTTC.

The V and J genes are TRBV12-3 or TRBV12-4 and TRBJ2-5; D remains unclear. The CDR3 spans 14 residues. Deletions cut 3 bases from V and 3 bases from J, with 11 bases between. The CDR3 spells CASSLALEEETQYF. The CDR3 bases are TGTGCCAGCAGTTTGGCCCTAGAAGAAGAGACCCAGTACTTC.

This clonotype is judged medium-sized. The chain has TRBV6-5 and TRBJ2-7; perhaps TRBD2 as D (5 bases). This CDR3 comprises 14 residues. From germline, CDR1 is MNHEY and CDR2 SVGAGI. The V and J ends lost 5 bases and 2 bases respectively, with 13 bases between them. CDR3 sequence reads: CASSPLGGPYEQYF. For the CDR3, the DNA is TGTGCCAGCAGTCCCCTAGGAGGCCCCTACGAGCAGTACTTC.

This clonotype was seen a few times. The V call is TRBV5-1, the J call TRBJ2-7; the D gene is possibly TRBD1 (6 bases). CDR1 is SGHRS, CDR2 YFSETQ, per germline. The CDR3 loop spans 14 amino acids. Trimming pared 0 bases from V and 4 bases from J, leaving 11 bases between. The DNA for the CDR3 is TGCGCCAGCAGCTTGGAGAACAGGGCGTACGAGCAGTACTTC. Amino acid sequence: CASSLENRAYEQYF.

The J gene is TRBJ2-7, the V gene TRBV7-2; maybe TRBD1 (5 bases). V was pared by 1 base and J by 2 bases, with 9 bases between. The CDR3 runs to 14 residues. Germline V gives CDR1 SGHTA, CDR2 FQGNSA. CDR3 in DNA: TGTGCCAGCAGCTTAGGTTGGGGCGCCTACGAGCAGTACTTC. Its protein product is CASSLGWGAYEQYF.

In this sample, this clonotype turned up a few times. The chain combines TRBV24-1 with TRBJ2-2; 8 nucleotides line up with TRBD2. The junction had 9 bases not matched to a gene; V was cut back by 7 bases and J by 3 bases. Looked up from germline, CDR1 is KGHDR and CDR2 is SFDVKD. The CDR3 is 16 residues long. The CDR3 reads CATSPRAGADTGELFF. CDR3 in DNA: TGTGCCACCAGCCCGCGAGCGGGAGCCGACACCGGGGAGCTGTTTTTT.

This clonotype showed up just a few times. The V call is TRBV6-5, the J call TRBJ2-3; 9 nucleotides line up with TRBD2. V gave up 1 base and J gave up 4 bases; unmatched junction bases: 3. Germline assignment: CDR1 MNHEY and CDR2 SVGAGI. The CDR3 is 15 residues long. The DNA for the CDR3 is TGTGCCAGCAGTTACTTGGCTAGCGGGGCAGATACGCAGTATTTT. Its translation is CASSYLASGADTQYF.

A few counts support this clonotype. J is TRBJ1-6 and V is TRBV20-1; D is unclear. V was shortened by 2 bases and J by 5 bases, with 10 bases between the two germline ends. Germline V gives CDR1 DFQATT, CDR2 SNEGSKA (reference sequence). The CDR3 runs to 14 residues. CDR3 DNA: TGCAGTGCTAGAACGGACGATAATAATTCACCCCTCCACTTT. Translation: CSARTDDNNSPLHF.

The sample holds a few counts of this clonotype. V usage is TRBV11-2 and J usage is TRBJ1-5; D gene ambiguous. The V end lost 5 bases, the J end lost 1 base, and 9 bases lay between the germline ends. This CDR3 is built from 14 residues. Germline assignment: CDR1 SGHAT and CDR2 FQNNGV. The CDR3 is CASSAGLSNQPQHF. The CDR3 bases are TGTGCCAGCAGCGCTGGACTGAGCAATCAGCCCCAGCATTTT.

This clonotype was detected only a few times. V gene TRBV2 combines with J gene TRBJ2-1; 7 bases align to TRBD2. V was pared by 5 bases and J by 0 bases, with 1 base of the junction left unmatched. CDR3 size: 14 residues. Germline CDR1 reads SNHLY; CDR2 reads FYNNEI. For the CDR3, the DNA is TGTGCCAGCAGTACTAGCGACTCCTACAATGAGCAGTTCTTC. Residues: CASSTSDSYNEQFF.

The V call is TRBV12-3 or TRBV12-4, the J call TRBJ1-5; D may be TRBD1 (5 bases). This CDR3 comprises 17 residues. The V end lost 3 bases, the J end lost 6 bases, and 21 bases lay between the germline ends. The CDR3 spells CASSFEPSGYGRQPQHF. The DNA for the CDR3 is TGTGCCAGCAGTTTCGAACCTTCAGGGTACGGCCGTCAGCCCCAGCATTTT.

CDR3 residues: CASSQPTTGDTEAFF. The CDR3 region has the DNA TGTGCCAGCAGCCAACCAACGACAGGGGACACTGAAGCTTTCTTT. The chain employs TRBV3-1 and TRBJ1-1; 8 positions agree with TRBD1. The length of the CDR3 is 15 residues. CDR1 and CDR2 (germline): LGHDT, YNNKEL (reference sequence). The junction had 5 bases not matched to a gene; V was cut back by 2 bases and J by 3 bases.